A single sample is the source of the 14 T cell receptor beta chains below, sequenced in a study of OX40 agonist ivuxolimab in advanced cancers. Data came from immunoSEQ multiplex PCR; TCRdb stores just in-frame clones and leaves some out. The sample yields tens of thousands of clones, 80% to 90% seen once. The sequenced sample was CD4+ or CD8+ T cells sorted from blood, obtained in a trial of the OX40 agonist ivuxolimab. The receptors derive from an adult with an advanced solid tumor such as melanoma, head and neck, liver or kidney cancer.

CDR3: CASSLEGRSWDIQYF. The CDR3 DNA sequence: TGTGCCAGCAGCTTAGAGGGCCGGTCCTGGGACATTCAGTACTTC. V gene TRBV7-9 combines with J gene TRBJ2-4; D gene unclear. The length of the CDR3 is 15 residues. Trimming took 1 base from V and 8 from J, leaving 15 bases between them. The germline gives CDR1 SEHNR, CDR2 FQNEAQ (reference sequence).

The genes are TRBV5-1 and TRBJ2-5; weak D call: TRBD1 (5 bases). V was clipped by 0 bases and J by 0 bases, with 6 bases between them. Germline V gene lookup returns CDR1 SGHRS and CDR2 YFSETQ. The CDR3 is 14 amino acids. CDR3 region: CASSLEGNQETQYF. The CDR3, as DNA: TGCGCCAGCAGCTTGGAGGGGAACCAAGAGACCCAGTACTTC. Full variable domain (outside the CDR3, taken from reference TRBV5-1 and TRBJ2-5): KAGVTQTPRYLIKTRGQQVTLSCSPISGHRSVSWYQQTPGQGLQFLFEYFSETQRNKGNFPGRFSGRQFSNSRSEMNVSTLELGDSALYLCASSLEGNQETQYFGPGTRLLVL.

The chain recombines TRBV19 with TRBJ2-5, with TRBD1 matching 11 bases. J gave up 5 bases and V 3 bases, and 5 bases lay outside the gene matches. CDR1 and CDR2 from the germline V gene are LNHDA and SQIVND (reference sequence). CDR3 length: 15 amino acids. The DNA for the CDR3 is TGTGCCAGTAGTATCGGGACAGGGGGGCTGGAGACCCAGTACTTC. Protein: CASSIGTGGLETQYF.

This clone was recorded once. The gene calls are TRBV7-2 and TRBJ1-1; tentative D call: TRBD1 (5 bases). The V gene's germline CDR1 is SGHTA and CDR2 FQGNSA. This CDR3 is 12 amino acids long. Trimming removed 5 bases at V and 12 bases at J, with 16 bases between. CDR3 sequence reads: CASSPRQLRTFF. CDR3 sequence (DNA): TGTGCCAGCAGCCCCCGACAGCTGCGGACTTTCTTT.

This chain joins TRBV2 and TRBJ2-7; the match to TRBD2 covers 7 bases. CDR3 size: 13 residues. Germline assignment: CDR1 SNHLY and CDR2 FYNNEI. J was trimmed by 2 bases and V by 11 bases; bases with no gene match: 9. The CDR3 DNA reads TGTGCCGTGTCCGGGACTACCACCTACGAGCAGTACTTC. This encodes CAVSGTTTYEQYF.

The rearrangement joins TRBV11-3 to TRBJ2-7, with 9 bases that match TRBD2. After removal of 1 base from V and 0 bases from J, the junction contained 4 bases not matched to a gene. The CDR3 is 16 residues long. Germline CDR1 and CDR2: SGHNT and YENEEA. CDR3 bases: TGTGCCAGCAGCTTAGTGGCTAGCGGGACCTCCTACGAGCAGTACTTC. It translates to CASSLVASGTSYEQYF.

The J gene is TRBJ2-1, the V gene TRBV9; 9 bases are a match to TRBD2. CDR1 and CDR2 from the germline V gene are SGDLS and YYNGEE. The CDR3 is made up of 16 amino acids. Trimming took 2 bases from V and 1 from J; bases not matched to a gene: 4. For the CDR3, the DNA is TGTGCCAGCAGCGTTGGTAGCGGGAGATCCTACAATGAGCAGTTCTTC. This codes for CASSVGSGRSYNEQFF.

The V and J genes are TRBV6-4 and TRBJ2-2, with D unclear. The CDR3 runs 15 residues. Germline values: CDR1 MRHNA, CDR2 SNTAGT. Trimming removed 11 bases at V and 1 base at J, with 17 bases between. The CDR3 region is CAPKHWALNTGELFF. CDR3 in DNA: TGTGCCCCTAAGCACTGGGCCTTGAACACCGGGGAGCTGTTTTTT.

The J gene is TRBJ1-1, the V gene TRBV11-2, with D tentatively TRBD1 (6 bases). CDR3 size: 14 residues. The germline CDR1 and CDR2 sequences are SGHAT and FQNNGV. Trimming shortened V by 4 bases and J by 3 bases, and 12 bases separated the two germline ends. CDR3 sequence reads: CASSSEGQYTEAFF. CDR3 bases: TGTGCCAGCAGCTCAGAAGGACAGTACACTGAAGCTTTCTTT.

This chain uses TRBV27 with TRBJ2-7; D not certain. V lost 2 bases, J lost 0 bases, and 23 bases lay in between. The CDR3 covers 19 residues. Germline V gene data show CDR1 as MNHEY and CDR2 as SMNVEV (reference sequence). CDR3 DNA: TGTGCCAGCAGTTTAGGGTATCCGAGCTTAGCATCGAGCTCCTACGAGCAGTACTTC. Its translation is CASSLGYPSLASSSYEQYF.

The J gene is TRBJ1-6, the V gene TRBV6-6; 7 bases are shared with TRBD1. Germline CDR1 MNHNY, CDR2 SVGAGI (reference sequence). The V segment lost 2 bases and the J segment 5 bases; nucleotides outside the gene matches: 6. The length of the CDR3 is 16 residues. The CDR3 region is CASSYVRQGDNSPLHF. The CDR3 DNA follows: TGTGCCAGCAGTTACGTTCGACAGGGTGATAATTCACCCCTCCACTTT.

The chain employs TRBV4-1 and TRBJ2-1; D is unclear. V gave up 1 base and J gave up 2 bases, with 12 bases separating them. The CDR3 loop spans 16 amino acids. The germline V gene has CDR1 MGHRA and CDR2 YSYEKL. The CDR3 reads CASSQVNLLTYNEQFF. DNA for the CDR3: TGCGCCAGCAGCCAAGTTAACCTCCTAACCTACAATGAGCAGTTCTTC.

The chain carries TRBV30 and TRBJ1-5; no firm D call. The CDR3 spans 15 residues. The germline V and J ends were trimmed by 3 bases and 7 bases, with 19 bases remaining between them. In germline, CDR1 is GTSNPN, CDR2 SVGIG (reference sequence). The DNA of the CDR3 is TGTGCCTGGAGCAAGTTTGCGGCCCAATCCCAGCCCCAGCATTTT. Translated, it gives CAWSKFAAQSQPQHF.

The V gene is TRBV21-1, the J gene TRBJ1-1. TRBV21-1 is termed a pseudogene. CDR3 size: 14 residues. This CDR3 is CASSKQRATTEAFF. The CDR3 coding sequence is TGTGCCAGCAGCAAACAACGGGCAACCACTGAAGCTTTCTTT.